The clone carrying this T cell receptor beta chain showed up just a few times. The junction departs from the called germline gene at one end, perhaps through a read error. These data originate in a study of response to subunit inactivated influenza vaccine. There are 15 residues in the CDR3. Germline CDR1 is SSHAT and CDR2 is FNYEAQ (reference sequence). Each CDR3 protein gets one entry after TCRdb re-called the RT-PCR reads with MiXCR. The table includes under 950,000 distinct CDR3 sequences, 21% detected once. The source of this sequence is a man aged 50 or older who received an inactivated influenza vaccine. The specimen comprised PBMCs from blood, sampled approximately 5 days after vaccination. The chain joins TRBV7-7 to TRBJ2-5; 7 nucleotides agree with TRBD2. In DNA, the CDR3 is TGTGCTAGCAGCCCAGGACTAGGGAGGTCAGAGACCCAGTACTTC. This sequence encodes CASSPGLGRSETQYF.